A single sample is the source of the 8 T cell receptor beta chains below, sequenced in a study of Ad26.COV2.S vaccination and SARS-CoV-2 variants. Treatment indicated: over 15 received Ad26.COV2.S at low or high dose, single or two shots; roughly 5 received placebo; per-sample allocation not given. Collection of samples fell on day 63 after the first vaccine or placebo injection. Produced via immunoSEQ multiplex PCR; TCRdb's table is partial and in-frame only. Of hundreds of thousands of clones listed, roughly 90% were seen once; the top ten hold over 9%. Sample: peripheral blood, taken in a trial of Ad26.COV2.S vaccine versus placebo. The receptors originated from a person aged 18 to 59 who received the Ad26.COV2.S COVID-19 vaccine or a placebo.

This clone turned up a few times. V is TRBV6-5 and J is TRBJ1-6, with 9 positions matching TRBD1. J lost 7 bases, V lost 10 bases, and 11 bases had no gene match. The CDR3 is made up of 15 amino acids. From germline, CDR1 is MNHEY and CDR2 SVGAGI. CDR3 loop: CATTGTGSRNSPLHF. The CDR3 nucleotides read TGTGCCACCACCGGGACAGGGTCTCGAAATTCACCCCTCCACTTT.

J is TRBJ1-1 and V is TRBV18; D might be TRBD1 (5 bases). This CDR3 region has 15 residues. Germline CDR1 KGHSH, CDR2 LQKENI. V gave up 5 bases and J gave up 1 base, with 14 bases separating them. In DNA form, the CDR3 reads TGTGCCAGCTCAGCTACTTCCGGGGGGAACACTGAAGCTTTCTTT. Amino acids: CASSATSGGNTEAFF. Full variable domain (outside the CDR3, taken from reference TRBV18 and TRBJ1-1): NAGVMQNPRHLVRRRGQEARLRCSPMKGHSHVYWYRQLPEEGLKFMVYLQKENIIDESGMPKERFSAEFPKEGPSILRIQQVVRGDSAAYFCASSATSGGNTEAFFGQGTRLTVV.

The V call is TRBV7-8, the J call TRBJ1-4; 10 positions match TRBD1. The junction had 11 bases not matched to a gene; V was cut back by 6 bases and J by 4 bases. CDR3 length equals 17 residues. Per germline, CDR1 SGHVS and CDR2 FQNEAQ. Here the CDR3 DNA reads TGTGCCAGCAGGGGACAGGGGTTAGGGTGGGATAATGAAAAACTGTTTTTT. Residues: CASRGQGLGWDNEKLFF.

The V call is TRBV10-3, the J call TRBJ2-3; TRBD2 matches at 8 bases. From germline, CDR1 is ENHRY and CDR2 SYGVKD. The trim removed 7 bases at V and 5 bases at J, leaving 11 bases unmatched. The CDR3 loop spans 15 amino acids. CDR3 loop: CAITGGAGAGDTQYF. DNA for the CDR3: TGTGCCATCACCGGGGGAGCGGGAGCTGGAGATACGCAGTATTTT.

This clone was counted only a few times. CDR3 amino acids: CASSESGLGNSYEQYF. As DNA, the CDR3 is TGTGCCAGCAGTGAATCGGGGCTTGGTAACTCCTACGAGCAGTACTTC. The chain recombines TRBV6-1 with TRBJ2-7; tentatively, D is TRBD1 or TRBD2 (5 bases each). V was clipped by 2 bases and J by 0 bases, with 14 bases between them. The germline V gene encodes CDR1 MNHNS and CDR2 SASEGT. This CDR3 is built from 16 residues.

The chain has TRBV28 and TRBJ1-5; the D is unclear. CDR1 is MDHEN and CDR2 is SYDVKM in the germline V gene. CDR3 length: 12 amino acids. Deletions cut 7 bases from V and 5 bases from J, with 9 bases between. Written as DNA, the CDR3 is TGTGCCAGCACCAGAAGGGATCAGCCCCAGCATTTT. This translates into CASTRRDQPQHF.

CDR3 sequence (DNA): TGTGCCACCAGTGATGATTCTGGGGGATGGAGGAATCTGGGGGCCAACGTCCTGACTTTC. It encodes CATSDDSGGWRNLGANVLTF. The gene calls are TRBV24-1 and TRBJ2-6, with D possibly called TRBD1 or TRBD2 (5 bases each). This CDR3 has 20 amino acids. Per germline, CDR1 KGHDR and CDR2 SFDVKD. Trimming took 3 bases from V and 4 from J, leaving 24 bases between them.

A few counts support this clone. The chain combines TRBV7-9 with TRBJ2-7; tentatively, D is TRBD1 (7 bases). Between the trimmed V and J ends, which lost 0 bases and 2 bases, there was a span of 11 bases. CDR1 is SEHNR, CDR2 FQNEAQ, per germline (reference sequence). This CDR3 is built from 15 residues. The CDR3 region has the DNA TGTGCCAGCAGCTTAGCGCAGGGGGGACCCTACGAGCAGTACTTC. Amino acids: CASSLAQGGPYEQYF.